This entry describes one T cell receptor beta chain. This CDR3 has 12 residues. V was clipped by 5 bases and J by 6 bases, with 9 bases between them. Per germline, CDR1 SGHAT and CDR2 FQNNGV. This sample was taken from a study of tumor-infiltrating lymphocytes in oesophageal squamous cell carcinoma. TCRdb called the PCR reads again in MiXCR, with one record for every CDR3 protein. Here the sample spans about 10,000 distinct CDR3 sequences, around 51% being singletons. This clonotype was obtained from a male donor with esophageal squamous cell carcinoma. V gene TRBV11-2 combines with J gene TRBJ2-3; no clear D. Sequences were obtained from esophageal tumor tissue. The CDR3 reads CASSQFGDTQYF. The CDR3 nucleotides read TGTGCCAGCAGCCAGTTTGGGGATACGCAGTATTTT.